This is a list of T cell receptor beta chains from one sample in a study of blood T cell repertoires in COVID-19. Assay: immunoSEQ multiplex PCR; the TCRdb copy retains only in-frame clones and omits some. The table lists around 41,000 clones, roughly 84% of them singletons. Sequenced input: peripheral blood. These receptors were collected from a human donor in a cohort sampled during active COVID-19. Each CDR3 is given without its conserved first and last residue. Each record gives: V gene, J gene, CDR3 protein.

V gene: TRBV5-1
J gene: TRBJ1-5
CDR3 protein: ASSLTGGDQPQH

V gene: TRBV2
J gene: TRBJ2-3
CDR3 protein: ASKTSSTDTQY

V gene: TRBV18
J gene: TRBJ2-5
CDR3 protein: ASSPTSGGAEETQY

V gene: TRBV4-1
J gene: TRBJ2-3
CDR3 protein: ASSQGTSWDTQY

V gene: TRBV5-3
J gene: TRBJ2-4
CDR3 protein: ARSLKCQGAEGAKNIQY

V gene: TRBV28
J gene: TRBJ1-1
CDR3 protein: ASRRQPTEAF

V gene: TRBV4-1
J gene: TRBJ2-1
CDR3 protein: ASSQPYRQGVGNEQF

V gene: TRBV22-1
J gene: TRBJ1-2
CDR3 protein: PGMEDFYGYT

V gene: TRBV2
J gene: TRBJ1-3
CDR3 protein: ASSESWGLWGNTIY

V gene: TRBV2
J gene: TRBJ1-2
CDR3 protein: ASGDSANYGYT

V gene: TRBV5-8
J gene: TRBJ1-5
CDR3 protein: ASSGEYSNQPQH

V gene: TRBV6-1
J gene: TRBJ2-1
CDR3 protein: ASSERAGQYNEQF

V gene: TRBV12-3/TRBV12-4
J gene: TRBJ1-1
CDR3 protein: ASNSNTGRDAF

V gene: TRBV12-3/TRBV12-4
J gene: TRBJ2-1
CDR3 protein: ASSLVRPNEQF

V gene: TRBV18
J gene: TRBJ1-2
CDR3 protein: ASSLGQGDGYT

V gene: TRBV19
J gene: TRBJ2-6
CDR3 protein: ASKEGGANVLT

V gene: TRBV5-1
J gene: TRBJ2-3
CDR3 protein: ASSFGLAQRTDTQY

V gene: TRBV6-5
J gene: TRBJ1-1
CDR3 protein: ASRGGWNTEAF

V gene: TRBV6-5
J gene: TRBJ2-3
CDR3 protein: ASTQDRGRTDTQY